This T cell receptor (beta chain) was identified in a study of a mutant IDH1 vaccine in newly diagnosed glioma. Data came from immunoSEQ multiplex PCR; TCRdb stores just in-frame clones and leaves some out. Of more than 25,000 clones in the sample, about three quarters were seen once. Details on this clone: Its antigen is unknown.

Described time point: week 35, safety follow-up. Every single dose of the vaccine, 300 ug of mutant IDH1 20-mer peptide, came with topical imiquimod. In weeks 1, 3, 5, 7, 11, 15, 19 and 23, patients were vaccinated. Patients carried new grade 3 or 4 IDH1-mutant astrocytomas lacking nuclear ATRX. The sample was PBMCs, taken from a glioma patient whose treatment included an IDH1 peptide vaccine. The receptor was derived from a man in his forties or fifties with glioma.

CDR3 DNA: TGTGCCAGCAGCTCCCCTACCGAATCGGACAGGGGGAGAACAGGTGAGCAGTTCTTC. Protein product: CASSSPTESDRGRTGEQFF. The chain is built from TRBV7-2 and TRBJ2-1, with TRBD1 matching 10 bases. With V trimmed by 4 bases and J by 9 bases, 21 bases remained unmatched. In germline, CDR1 is SGHTA, CDR2 FQGNSA. The CDR3 is 19 amino acids.